This is a list of T cell receptor beta chains from one sample in a study of CD8 T cells in ankylosing spondylitis. A single record per CDR3 protein comes from TCRdb applying MiXCR to the 5' RACE reads. Altogether under 120,000 distinct CDR3 sequences are present, about 25% being singletons, with the ten largest covering 9% to 15%. The sample taken for sequencing was synovial fluid, either unsorted or a sorted T cell fraction (not recorded which). Receptors were obtained from a male donor with ankylosing spondylitis. Each CDR3 is given with its conserved first and last residue. A D gene is named only where the DNA matches it firmly.

d_call: NA
j_call: TRBJ2-3
v_call: TRBV20-1
cdr3_aa: CSARHQDTQYF

d_call: NA
j_call: TRBJ1-3
v_call: TRBV28
cdr3_aa: CASSSFGAYGNTIYF

d_call: NA
j_call: TRBJ1-2
v_call: TRBV7-2
cdr3_aa: CASSFRQSYGYTF

d_call: NA
j_call: TRBJ2-1
v_call: TRBV6-5
cdr3_aa: CASSSYLNEQFF

d_call: NA
j_call: TRBJ2-1
v_call: TRBV7-8
cdr3_aa: CASSFDRRSSYNEQFF

d_call: NA
j_call: TRBJ2-2
v_call: TRBV29-1
cdr3_aa: CSVPAATGLNTGELFF

d_call: NA
j_call: TRBJ2-1
v_call: TRBV7-8
cdr3_aa: CASKLSWGGPDNEQFF

d_call: TRBD2
j_call: TRBJ2-5
v_call: TRBV6-2/TRBV6-3
cdr3_aa: CASSYSGSKTQYF

d_call: NA
j_call: TRBJ1-4
v_call: TRBV7-2
cdr3_aa: CASSLNGFINEKLFF

d_call: TRBD1
j_call: TRBJ1-2
v_call: TRBV7-9
cdr3_aa: CASTKGGGQGYGYTF

d_call: NA
j_call: TRBJ1-6
v_call: TRBV15
cdr3_aa: CATSRGLGPSPLHF

d_call: NA
j_call: TRBJ1-2
v_call: TRBV2
cdr3_aa: CASETGSNYGYTF

d_call: NA
j_call: TRBJ1-5
v_call: TRBV5-1
cdr3_aa: CASSLGYNSNQPQHF

d_call: TRBD1
j_call: TRBJ2-1
v_call: TRBV4-2
cdr3_aa: CASSQEEQGQLRVEQFF

d_call: TRBD1
j_call: TRBJ1-5
v_call: TRBV19
cdr3_aa: CASRQGDQPQHF

d_call: NA
j_call: TRBJ1-2
v_call: TRBV20-1
cdr3_aa: CSARVPDIDGGYTF

d_call: TRBD2
j_call: TRBJ2-5
v_call: TRBV5-1
cdr3_aa: CASSNMVVAGLQETQYF

d_call: TRBD2
j_call: TRBJ2-7
v_call: TRBV7-9
cdr3_aa: CASSLGSAGVVEQYF

d_call: NA
j_call: TRBJ2-1
v_call: TRBV27
cdr3_aa: CATWGGTPYNEQFF